Following are 2 T cell receptor beta chains from one sample sequenced in a study of T cell responses to AZD1222 COVID-19 vaccine. Libraries were prepared by immunoSEQ multiplex PCR; TCRdb keeps only in-frame clonotypes and omits some of them. The sample yields 80,000 or so clones, approximately 90% seen once. Sequenced material: peripheral blood, taken on day 0 of AZD1222 vaccination. The receptors derive from an adult in good health.

The chain couples TRBV19 to TRBJ1-5; D uncertain. This CDR3 is 13 amino acids long. Germline V CDR1 and CDR2: LNHDA, SQIVND (reference sequence). Trimming stripped 3 bases from V and 0 bases from J, with 3 bases between. The CDR3 reads CASSMLSNQPQHF. The CDR3 DNA is TGTGCCAGTAGTATGCTTAGCAATCAGCCCCAGCATTTT.

This clone was detected only once. The rearrangement uses TRBV10-3 and TRBJ2-1; 10 bases are a match to TRBD2. The CDR3 has 14 residues. With V trimmed by 8 bases and J by 7 bases, 8 bases remained unmatched. Germline CDR1 reads ENHRY; CDR2 reads SYGVKD. CDR3 residues: CAIGKREGDNEQFF. In nucleotides, the CDR3 is TGTGCCATCGGAAAGCGGGAGGGAGATAATGAGCAGTTCTTC.